The 22 T cell receptor beta chains listed next were all sequenced from one sample in a study of blood T cells in healthy people across ages. A J-beta primer mix and a sample-barcoded 5' primer were used in a second PCR of about 7 to 12 cycles. TCRdb called the 5' RACE reads again in MiXCR, with one record for every CDR3 protein. Of about 900,000 distinct CDR3 sequences in the sample, around 62% were seen once. Sequencing was performed on blood. The receptors were gathered from a man between 25 and 39 years old in good health.

This chain links TRBV28 with TRBJ2-1; TRBD1 aligns across 9 bases. Germline V gene data show CDR1 as MDHEN and CDR2 as SYDVKM. The ends lost 4 bases at V and 4 bases at J; junction bases unmatched: 5. This CDR3 has 15 residues. This CDR3 is CASSSNRGRYNEQFF. DNA of the CDR3: TGTGCCAGCAGTTCAAACAGGGGGCGTTACAATGAGCAGTTCTTC.

The rearrangement joins TRBV13 to TRBJ1-5; possibly TRBD1 for D (5 bases). Trimming removed 3 bases at V and 2 bases at J, with 11 bases between. Germline V gene sequence: CDR1 PRHDT, CDR2 FYEKMQ (reference sequence). The CDR3 has 15 residues. Here the CDR3 reads CASSLGTGRNQPQHF. DNA for the CDR3: TGTGCCAGCAGCTTGGGGACGGGTCGCAATCAGCCCCAGCATTTT.

Here the CDR3 reads CASSYDRDPYNEQFF. CDR3 sequence (DNA): TGCGCCAGCAGCTACGACAGGGATCCCTACAATGAGCAGTTCTTC. The rearrangement links TRBV4-1 to TRBJ2-1; 7 nucleotides align to TRBD1. The CDR3 loop spans 15 amino acids. V trimming: 5 bases; J trimming: 2 bases; junction bases outside the gene matches: 6. CDR1 is MGHRA, CDR2 YSYEKL, per germline.

V gene TRBV20-1 combines with J gene TRBJ2-5; TRBD2 is a possible D gene (7 bases). CDR3 size: 13 residues. Trimming removed 5 bases from V and 7 bases from J, with 17 bases in between. The germline V gene encodes CDR1 DFQATT and CDR2 SNEGSKA (reference sequence). CDR3 residues: CSARGGLRRTQYF. In DNA, the CDR3 is TGCAGTGCTCGAGGGGGACTACGACGGACCCAGTACTTC.

This clonotype was counted between two and nine times. The rearrangement uses TRBV20-1 and TRBJ1-5, with D possibly being TRBD1 (6 bases). Trimming stripped 6 bases from V and 5 bases from J, with 17 bases between. CDR1 and CDR2 from the germline V gene are DFQATT and SNEGSKA (reference sequence). The CDR3 runs to 14 residues. CDR3 DNA: TGCAGTGCCAATACAGGGTTCAGGGATCAGCCCCAGCATTTT. The encoded protein is CSANTGFRDQPQHF.

The V and J genes are TRBV7-3 and TRBJ1-1; weak D call: TRBD1 (6 bases). Germline CDR1 reads SGHTA; CDR2 reads FQGTGA. The CDR3 consists of 13 residues. V was cut by 7 bases and J by 10 bases, with 19 bases left in between. The CDR3 coding sequence is TGTGCCAGCACCCTTATACTGCCCAGGGGAGCTTTCTTT. Amino acids: CASTLILPRGAFF.

The CDR3 region has the DNA TGTGCCAGCGGCGACGGGGGGACGTACAATGAGCAGTTCTTC. This translates into CASGDGGTYNEQFF. V and J are TRBV28 and TRBJ2-1, with 7 bases identical to TRBD2. This CDR3 region has 14 residues. Germline trimming cut 8 bases from V and 4 bases from J; bases unmatched to any gene: 8. The germline CDR1 and CDR2 sequences are MDHEN and SYDVKM.

The rearrangement links TRBV6-2 or TRBV6-3 to TRBJ2-3; D unclear. Germline CDR1 MNHEY, CDR2 SVGEGT. CDR3 length equals 13 residues. V was clipped by 10 bases and J by 1 base, with 12 bases between them. CDR3 DNA sequence: TGTGCCACCCGGGCTAGGGGCACAGATACGCAGTATTTT. This gives the protein CATRARGTDTQYF.

This clonotype turned up a few times. The gene calls are TRBV25-1 and TRBJ2-7; 8 bases are a match to TRBD2. Losses at the gene ends were 1 base for V and 2 bases for J; bases not matched to a gene: 4. The V gene's germline CDR1 is MGHDK and CDR2 SYGVNS. The CDR3 covers 15 residues. This chain's CDR3 is CASSESLAAAYEQYF. Here the CDR3 DNA reads TGTGCCAGCAGTGAATCACTAGCGGCTGCCTACGAGCAGTACTTC.

This rearrangement joins TRBV9 to TRBJ2-1; TRBD1 matches at 9 bases. This CDR3 spans 15 amino acids. Trimming removed 5 bases from V and 8 bases from J; junction bases left unmatched: 11. CDR1 is SGDLS and CDR2 is YYNGEE in the germline V gene. The chain's CDR3 is CASRFRDRDSDEQFF. The CDR3 DNA reads as TGTGCCAGCAGATTCCGGGACAGGGATTCCGATGAGCAGTTCTTC.

The J gene is TRBJ2-3, the V gene TRBV7-3, with 10 bases fitting TRBD1. CDR1 and CDR2 from the germline V gene are SGHTA and FQGTGA. Trimming took 3 bases from V and 6 from J; bases not matched to a gene: 3. This CDR3 has 14 residues. The CDR3 loop reads CASSLTGGVDTQYF. In nucleotides, the CDR3 is TGTGCCAGCAGCTTGACAGGGGGCGTGGATACGCAGTATTTT.

The chain carries TRBV5-1 and TRBJ2-7, with 8 bases matching TRBD1. The J call is in doubt because the DNA end fits TRBJ2-4 better. Germline CDR1 reads SGHRS; CDR2 reads YFSETQ. The CDR3 runs 16 residues. For the CDR3, the DNA is TGCGCCAGCAGCTTGGAAGGTTACAGGGGGATAGACATTCAGTACTTC. Translation gives CASSLEGYRGIDIQYF.

V usage is TRBV12-5 and J usage is TRBJ2-5; D unclear. Germline lookup yields CDR1 LGHNT and CDR2 FRNRAP. This CDR3 spans 12 amino acids. V was cut by 3 bases and J by 5 bases, with 7 bases left in between. In DNA, the CDR3 is TGTGCTAGTGGTTTCCTACACGAGACCCAGTACTTC. Residues: CASGFLHETQYF.

V and J are TRBV4-3 and TRBJ2-3; TRBD2 matches 8 bases. The germline V gene has CDR1 LGHNA and CDR2 YSLEER. With V trimmed by 4 bases and J by 3 bases, 3 bases remained unmatched. The CDR3 sequence is 14 residues long. In DNA form, the CDR3 reads TGCGCCAGCAGCCTGACTAGCGTGACAGATACGCAGTATTTT. Translating it yields CASSLTSVTDTQYF.

This chain links TRBV6-5 with TRBJ2-1; TRBD2 might be the D (6 bases). V lost 2 bases and J 10 bases, leaving 12 bases between the germline ends. The CDR3 has 13 residues. Germline CDR1 MNHEY, CDR2 SVGAGI. CDR3 DNA: TGTGCCAGCAGTTACCACGCGCGGGGCGAGCAGTTCTTC. Translated: CASSYHARGEQFF.

V and J are TRBV6-2 or TRBV6-3 and TRBJ2-5; D possibly uses TRBD1 or TRBD2 (6 bases each). V was clipped by 6 bases and J by 11 bases, with 19 bases between them. From germline, CDR1 is MNHEY and CDR2 SVGEGT. The CDR3 sequence is 13 residues long. In nucleotides, the CDR3 is TGTGCCAGCAGCCAACAGGGTTTTCGGGAGCAGTACTTC. It specifies CASSQQGFREQYF.

The table lists this clonotype with a few counts. This sequence joins TRBV7-3 and TRBJ2-3; 8 bases map to TRBD2. From germline, CDR1 is SGHTA and CDR2 FQGTGA. There are 16 residues in the CDR3. Trimming cost V 1 base and J 0 bases; bases outside gene matches: 3. The CDR3 sequence is CASSLSAGGSTDTQYF. CDR3 bases: TGTGCCAGCAGCTTAAGCGCGGGGGGTAGCACAGATACGCAGTATTTT.

This clonotype has a handful of counts. The gene calls are TRBV15 and TRBJ2-5, with 9 positions matching TRBD1. CDR1 and CDR2 (germline): LNHNV, YYDKDF (reference sequence). With V trimmed by 3 bases and J by 2 bases, 7 bases remained unmatched. The CDR3 is 16 residues long. As DNA, the CDR3 is TGTGCCACCAGCAGTGGACAGGGGATGGGGCAAGAGACCCAGTACTTC. Translating it yields CATSSGQGMGQETQYF.

This chain joins TRBV2 and TRBJ2-7; 9 positions agree with TRBD1. The CDR3 has 15 residues. The ends lost 4 bases at V and 6 bases at J; junction bases unmatched: 10. Per the germline V gene, CDR1 is SNHLY and CDR2 is FYNNEI. CDR3: CASSVHSGTGSEQYF. In DNA form, the CDR3 reads TGTGCCAGCAGTGTGCACTCCGGGACAGGGAGCGAGCAGTACTTC.

The V gene is TRBV7-2, the J gene TRBJ1-2, with a weak D call TRBD1 (6 bases). Between the trimmed V and J ends, which lost 5 bases and 0 bases, there was a span of 13 bases. The CDR3 length is 15 residues. The germline gives CDR1 SGHTA, CDR2 FQGNSA. The CDR3 coding sequence is TGTGCCAGCAGCCCAGGGGCCAATTCTAACTATGGCTACACCTTC. It yields the protein CASSPGANSNYGYTF.

The chain joins TRBV7-2 to TRBJ2-7; D unresolved. This CDR3 contains 14 residues. The germline CDR1 and CDR2 sequences are SGHTA and FQGNSA. V was trimmed by 5 bases and J by 2 bases, leaving 13 bases between them. The DNA for the CDR3 is TGTGCCAGCAGCGGTCGGAACCCGCCCTACGAGCAGTACTTC. Residues: CASSGRNPPYEQYF.

The chain carries TRBV7-2 and TRBJ2-7; 8 bases are a match to TRBD1. V was pared by 8 bases and J by 7 bases, with 7 bases of the junction left unmatched. This CDR3 has 12 residues. CDR1 and CDR2 (germline): SGHTA, FQGNSA. Here the CDR3 reads CASVQGAREQYF. For the CDR3, the DNA is TGTGCCAGCGTTCAGGGGGCGAGGGAGCAGTACTTC.